This TCR beta chain was captured by sequencing in a study of Ad26.COV2.S vaccination and SARS-CoV-2 variants. Overall study context: The donor was enrolled in the Ad26.COV2.S arm of the COV1001 trial. Points from the study as a whole: Substantial post-vaccination breadth of spike-specific CD8+ and CD4+ T cell responses was reported.

Concerning this clone itself: The antigen is undetermined.

This CDR3 region has 15 residues. Germline trimming cut 5 bases from V and 4 bases from J; bases unmatched to any gene: 4. CDR1 and CDR2 from the germline V gene are MNHEY and SVGEGT. The treatment was: about 20 received Ad26.COV2.S at low or high dose, single or two shots; a few received placebo; per-sample allocation not given. Vaccine and placebo recipients were sampled on day 63 after the first injection. This vaccine is an Ad26 vector that expresses the Wuhan-strain SARS-CoV-2 spike. Data came from immunoSEQ multiplex PCR; TCRdb stores just in-frame clones and leaves some out. The data contain approximately 340,000 clones, about 88% of them singletons.

The material sequenced was peripheral blood, taken in a trial of Ad26.COV2.S vaccine versus placebo. The chain uses TRBV6-2 or TRBV6-3 and TRBJ2-1; 11 bases are shared with TRBD2. The receptor was derived from a person between 18 and 60 years old who received the Ad26.COV2.S COVID-19 vaccine or a placebo. The CDR3, as DNA: TGTGCCAGCAGTAATCTAGCGGGGGGTTACAATGAGCAGTTCTTC. Translation gives CASSNLAGGYNEQFF.